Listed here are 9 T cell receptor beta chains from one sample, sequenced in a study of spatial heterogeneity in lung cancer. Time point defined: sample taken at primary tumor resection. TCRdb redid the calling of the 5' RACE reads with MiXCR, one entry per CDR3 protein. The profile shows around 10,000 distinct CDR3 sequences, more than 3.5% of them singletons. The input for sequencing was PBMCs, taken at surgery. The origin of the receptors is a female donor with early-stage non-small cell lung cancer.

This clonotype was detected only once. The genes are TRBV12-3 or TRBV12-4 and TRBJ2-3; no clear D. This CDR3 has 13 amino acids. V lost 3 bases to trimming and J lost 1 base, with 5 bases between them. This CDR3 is CASSFSGTDTQYF. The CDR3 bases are TGTGCCAGCAGTTTCTCCGGCACAGATACGCAGTATTTT.

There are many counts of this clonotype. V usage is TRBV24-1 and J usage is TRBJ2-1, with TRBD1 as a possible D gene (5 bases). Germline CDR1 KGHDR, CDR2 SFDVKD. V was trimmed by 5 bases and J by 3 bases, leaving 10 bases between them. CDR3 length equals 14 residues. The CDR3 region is CATSADSYYNEQFF. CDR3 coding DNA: TGTGCCACCAGTGCAGACAGTTACTACAATGAGCAGTTCTTC.

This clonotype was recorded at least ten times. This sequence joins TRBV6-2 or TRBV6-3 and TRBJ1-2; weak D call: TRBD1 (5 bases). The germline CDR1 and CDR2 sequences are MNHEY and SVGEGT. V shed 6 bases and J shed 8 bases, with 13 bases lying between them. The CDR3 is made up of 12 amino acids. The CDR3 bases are TGTGCCAGCAGGCAGACAGTACGAGGCTACACCTTC. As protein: CASRQTVRGYTF.

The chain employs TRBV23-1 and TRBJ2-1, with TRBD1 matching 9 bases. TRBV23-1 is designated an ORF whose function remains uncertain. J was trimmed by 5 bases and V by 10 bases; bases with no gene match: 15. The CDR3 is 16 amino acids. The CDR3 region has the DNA TGCGCCATCATCAGACCCCCACAGGGGGCTAACAATGAGCAGTTCTTC. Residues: CAIIRPPQGANNEQFF.

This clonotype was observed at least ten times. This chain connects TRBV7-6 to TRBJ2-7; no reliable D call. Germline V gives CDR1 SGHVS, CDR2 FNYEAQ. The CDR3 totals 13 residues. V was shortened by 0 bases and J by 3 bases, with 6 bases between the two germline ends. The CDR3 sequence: CASSLASSYEQYF. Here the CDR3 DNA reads TGTGCCAGCAGCTTAGCTAGCAGCTACGAGCAGTACTTC.

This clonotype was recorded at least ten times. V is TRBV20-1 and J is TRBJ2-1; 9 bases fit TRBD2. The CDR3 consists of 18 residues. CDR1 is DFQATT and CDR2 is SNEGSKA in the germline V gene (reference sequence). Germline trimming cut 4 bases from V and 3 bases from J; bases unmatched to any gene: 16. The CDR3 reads CSAKAGGSPILLYNEQFF. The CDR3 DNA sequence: TGCAGTGCTAAAGCGGGAGGCTCCCCAATCCTGCTCTACAATGAGCAGTTCTTC.

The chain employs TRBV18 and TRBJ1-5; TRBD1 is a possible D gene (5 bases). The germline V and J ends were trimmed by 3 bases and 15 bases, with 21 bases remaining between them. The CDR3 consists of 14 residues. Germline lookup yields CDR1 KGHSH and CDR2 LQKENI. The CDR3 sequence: CASSPRRGEGRRHF. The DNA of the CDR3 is TGTGCCAGCTCACCGCGCCGGGGGGAGGGGAGAAGGCATTTT.

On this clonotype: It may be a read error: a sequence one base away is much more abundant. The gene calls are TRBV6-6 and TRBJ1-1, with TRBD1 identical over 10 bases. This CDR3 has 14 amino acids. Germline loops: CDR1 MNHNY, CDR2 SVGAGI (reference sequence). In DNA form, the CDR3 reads TGTGCCGGCAGGGACAGGGGTTGGGGCACTGAAGCTTTCTTT. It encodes CAGRDRGWGTEAFF.

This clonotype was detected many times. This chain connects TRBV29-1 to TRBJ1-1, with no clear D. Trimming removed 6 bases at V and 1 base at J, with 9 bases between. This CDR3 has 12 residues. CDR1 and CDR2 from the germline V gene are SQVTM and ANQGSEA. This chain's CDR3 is CSVANANTEAFF. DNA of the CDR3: TGCAGCGTAGCAAACGCGAACACTGAAGCTTTCTTT. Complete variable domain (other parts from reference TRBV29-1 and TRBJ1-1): SAVISQKPSRDICQRGTSLTIQCQVDSQVTMMFWYRQQPGQSLTLIATANQGSEATYESGFVIDKFPISRPNLTFSTLTVSNMSPEDSSIYLCSVANANTEAFFGQGTRLTVV.